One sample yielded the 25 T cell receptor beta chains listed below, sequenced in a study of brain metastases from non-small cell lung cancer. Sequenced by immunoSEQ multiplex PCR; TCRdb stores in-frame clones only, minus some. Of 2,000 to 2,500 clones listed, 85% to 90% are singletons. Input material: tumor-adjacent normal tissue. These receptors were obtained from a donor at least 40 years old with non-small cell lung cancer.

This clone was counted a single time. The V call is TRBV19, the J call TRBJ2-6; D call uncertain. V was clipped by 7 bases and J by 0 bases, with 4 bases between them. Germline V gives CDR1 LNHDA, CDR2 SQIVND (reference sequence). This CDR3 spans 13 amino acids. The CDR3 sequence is CASINSGANVLTF. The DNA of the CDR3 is TGTGCCAGTATCAACTCTGGGGCCAACGTCCTGACTTTC.

This chain's CDR3 is CASSQVSYQETQYF. In nucleotides, the CDR3 is TGCGCCAGCAGCCAAGTGTCCTATCAAGAGACCCAGTACTTC. J is TRBJ2-5 and V is TRBV4-1; no clear D gene. Germline lookup yields CDR1 MGHRA and CDR2 YSYEKL. The CDR3 contains 14 residues. Trimming took off 1 base at V and 2 bases at J, with 8 bases between the two ends.

The CDR3 is CASSSLGQLNQPQHF. CDR3 coding DNA: TGTGCCAGCAGCTCACTGGGACAGCTGAATCAGCCCCAGCATTTT. The chain couples TRBV5-6 to TRBJ1-5; 7 bases agree with TRBD1. The CDR3 is 15 residues long. Germline V lookup: CDR1 SGHDT, CDR2 YYEEEE. Losses at the gene ends were 3 bases for V and 4 bases for J; bases not matched to a gene: 7.

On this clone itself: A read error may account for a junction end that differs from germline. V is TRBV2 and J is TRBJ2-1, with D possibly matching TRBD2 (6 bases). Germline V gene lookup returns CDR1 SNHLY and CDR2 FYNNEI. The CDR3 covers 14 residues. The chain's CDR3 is CVSSGWGAYNEQFF. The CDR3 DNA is TGTGTCAGCAGTGGATGGGGGGCCTACAATGAGCAGTTCTTC.

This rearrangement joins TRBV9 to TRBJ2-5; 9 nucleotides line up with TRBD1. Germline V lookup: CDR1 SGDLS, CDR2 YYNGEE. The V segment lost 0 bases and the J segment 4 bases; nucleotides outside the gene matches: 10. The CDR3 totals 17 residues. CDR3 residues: CASSVGRDGTGRETQYF. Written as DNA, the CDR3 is TGTGCCAGCAGCGTAGGTCGGGATGGGACAGGGCGAGAGACCCAGTACTTC.

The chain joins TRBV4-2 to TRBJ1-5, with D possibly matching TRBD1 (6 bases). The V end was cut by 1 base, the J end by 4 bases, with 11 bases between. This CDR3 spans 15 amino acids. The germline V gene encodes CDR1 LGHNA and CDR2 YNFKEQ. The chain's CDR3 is CASSQVQGGNQPQHF. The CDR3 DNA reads TGTGCCAGCAGCCAAGTACAGGGTGGGAATCAGCCCCAGCATTTT.

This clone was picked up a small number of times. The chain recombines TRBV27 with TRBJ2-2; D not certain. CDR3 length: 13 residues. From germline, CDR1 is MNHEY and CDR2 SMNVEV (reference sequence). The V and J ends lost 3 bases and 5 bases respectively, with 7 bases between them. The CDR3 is CASSFKRTGELFF. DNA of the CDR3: TGTGCCAGCAGTTTCAAGAGGACCGGGGAGCTGTTTTTT.

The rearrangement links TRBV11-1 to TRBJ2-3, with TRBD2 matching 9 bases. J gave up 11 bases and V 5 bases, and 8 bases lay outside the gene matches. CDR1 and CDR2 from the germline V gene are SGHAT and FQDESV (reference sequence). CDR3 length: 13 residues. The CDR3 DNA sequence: TGTGCCAGCAGCCCCAACCTAGCGGGGAGGCAGTATTTT. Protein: CASSPNLAGRQYF.

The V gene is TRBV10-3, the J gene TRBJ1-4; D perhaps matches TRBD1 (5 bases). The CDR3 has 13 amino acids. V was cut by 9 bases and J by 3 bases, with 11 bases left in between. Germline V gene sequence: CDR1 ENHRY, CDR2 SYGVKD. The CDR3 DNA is TGTGCCATTCTTCCGGGGCCTAATGAAAAACTGTTTTTT. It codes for CAILPGPNEKLFF.

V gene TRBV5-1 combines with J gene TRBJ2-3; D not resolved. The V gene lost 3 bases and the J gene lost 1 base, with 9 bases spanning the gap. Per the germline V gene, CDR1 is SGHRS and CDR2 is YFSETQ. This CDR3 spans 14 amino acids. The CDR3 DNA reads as TGCGCCAGCAGCTATTTCCCTGGCACAGATACGCAGTATTTT. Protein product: CASSYFPGTDTQYF.

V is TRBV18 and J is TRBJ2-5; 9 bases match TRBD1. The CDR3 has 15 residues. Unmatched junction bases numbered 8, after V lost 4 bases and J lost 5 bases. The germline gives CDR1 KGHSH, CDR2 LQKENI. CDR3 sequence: CASSLTGQGGETQYF. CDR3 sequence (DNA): TGTGCCAGCTCACTGACGGGACAGGGAGGCGAGACCCAGTACTTC. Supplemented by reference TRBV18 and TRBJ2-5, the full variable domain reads NAGVMQNPRHLVRRRGQEARLRCSPMKGHSHVYWYRQLPEEGLKFMVYLQKENIIDESGMPKERFSAEFPKEGPSILRIQQVVRGDSAAYFCASSLTGQGGETQYFGPGTRLLVL.

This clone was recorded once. This CDR3 reads CASRVTGTENEKLFF. The CDR3 coding sequence is TGTGCCAGCAGGGTTACCGGGACGGAGAATGAAAAACTGTTTTTT. The chain employs TRBV7-2 and TRBJ1-4; D is possibly TRBD1 (5 bases). Trimming took 6 bases from V and 5 from J, leaving 16 bases between them. Germline loops: CDR1 SGHTA, CDR2 FQGNSA. CDR3 length: 15 residues.

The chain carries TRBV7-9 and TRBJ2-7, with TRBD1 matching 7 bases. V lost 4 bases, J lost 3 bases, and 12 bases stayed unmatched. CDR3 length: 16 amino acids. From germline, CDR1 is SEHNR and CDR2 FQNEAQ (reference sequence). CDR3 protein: CASSSPRTGMNYEQYF. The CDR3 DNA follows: TGTGCCAGCAGCTCACCTAGGACAGGAATGAACTACGAGCAGTACTTC.

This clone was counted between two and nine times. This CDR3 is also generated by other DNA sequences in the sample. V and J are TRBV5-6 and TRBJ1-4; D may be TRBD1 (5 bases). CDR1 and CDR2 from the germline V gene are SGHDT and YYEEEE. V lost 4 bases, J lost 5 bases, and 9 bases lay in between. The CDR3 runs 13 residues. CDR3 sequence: CASSPGPNEKLFF. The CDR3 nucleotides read TGTGCCAGCAGCCCGGGACCGAATGAAAAACTGTTTTTT.

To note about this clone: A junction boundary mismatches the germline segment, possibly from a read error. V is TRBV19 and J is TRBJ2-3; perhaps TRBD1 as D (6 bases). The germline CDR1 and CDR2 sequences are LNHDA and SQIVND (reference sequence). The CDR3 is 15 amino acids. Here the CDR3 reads CTSSIGNRDTDTQYF. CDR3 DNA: TGTACCAGTAGTATAGGTAACAGGGACACAGATACGCAGTATTTT.

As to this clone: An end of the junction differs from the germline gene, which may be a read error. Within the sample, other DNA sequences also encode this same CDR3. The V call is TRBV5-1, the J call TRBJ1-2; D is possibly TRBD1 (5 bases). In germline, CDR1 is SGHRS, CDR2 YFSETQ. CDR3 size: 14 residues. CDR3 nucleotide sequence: TGCGCCAGTAGCTTGGGGGTCCGTAACTATGGCTACACCTTC. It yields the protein CASSLGVRNYGYTF.

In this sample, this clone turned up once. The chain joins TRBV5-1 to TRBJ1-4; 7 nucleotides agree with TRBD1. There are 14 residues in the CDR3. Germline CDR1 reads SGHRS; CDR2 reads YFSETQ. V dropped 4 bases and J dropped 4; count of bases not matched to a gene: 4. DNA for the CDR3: TGCGCCAGCAGCCCGGGACAGCATAATGAAAAACTGTTTTTT. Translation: CASSPGQHNEKLFF.

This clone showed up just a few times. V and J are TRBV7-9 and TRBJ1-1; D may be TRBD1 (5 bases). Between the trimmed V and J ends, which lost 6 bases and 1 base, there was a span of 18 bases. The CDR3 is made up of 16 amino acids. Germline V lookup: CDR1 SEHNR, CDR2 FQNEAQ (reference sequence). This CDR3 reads CASSIASGLTNTEAFF. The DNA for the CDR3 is TGTGCCAGCAGTATAGCGTCGGGGCTAACGAACACTGAAGCTTTCTTT.

The CDR3 coding sequence is TGTGCCAGCAACCAGGGGTTGAACACTGAAGCTTTCTTT. Protein sequence: CASNQGLNTEAFF. V and J are TRBV2 and TRBJ1-1, with D possibly TRBD1 on 6 matching bases. V gave up 7 bases and J gave up 0 bases, with 9 bases separating them. This CDR3 has 13 amino acids. Germline CDR1 and CDR2: SNHLY and FYNNEI. The full variable domain, completed using reference TRBV2 and TRBJ1-1, is EPEVTQTPSHQVTQMGQEVILRCVPISNHLYFYWYRQILGQKVEFLVSFYNNEISEKSEIFDDQFSVERPDGSNFTLKIRSTKLEDSAMYFCASNQGLNTEAFFGQGTRLTVV.

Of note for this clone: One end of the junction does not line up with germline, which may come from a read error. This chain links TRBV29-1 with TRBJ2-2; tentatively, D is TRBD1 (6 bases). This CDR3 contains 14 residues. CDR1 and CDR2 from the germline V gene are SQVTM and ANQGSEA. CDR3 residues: CNVDPARGTGELFF. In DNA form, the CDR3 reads TGCAACGTTGATCCCGCCAGGGGCACCGGGGAGCTGTTTTTT.

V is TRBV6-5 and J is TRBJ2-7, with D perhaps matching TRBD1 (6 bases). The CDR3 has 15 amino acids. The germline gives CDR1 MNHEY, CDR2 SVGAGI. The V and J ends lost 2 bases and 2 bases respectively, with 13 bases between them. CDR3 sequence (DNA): TGTGCCAGCAGTTACGGGGGCCCCGGGCCCTACGAGCAGTACTTC. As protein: CASSYGGPGPYEQYF.

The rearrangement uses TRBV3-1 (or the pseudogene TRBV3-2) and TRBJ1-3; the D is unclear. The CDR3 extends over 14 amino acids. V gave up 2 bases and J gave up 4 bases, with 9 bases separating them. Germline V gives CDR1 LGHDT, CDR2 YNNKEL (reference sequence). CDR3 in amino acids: CASSQREAGNTIYF. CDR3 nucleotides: TGTGCCAGCAGCCAACGGGAAGCCGGAAACACCATATATTTT.

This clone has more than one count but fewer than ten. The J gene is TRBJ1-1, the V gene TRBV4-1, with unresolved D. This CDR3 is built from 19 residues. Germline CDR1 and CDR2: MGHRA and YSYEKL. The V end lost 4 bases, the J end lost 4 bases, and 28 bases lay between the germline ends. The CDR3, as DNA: TGCGCCAGCAGCCCTACAAGCACAGCCCCTCCGAGGTGGGGCACTGAAGCTTTCTTT. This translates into CASSPTSTAPPRWGTEAFF.

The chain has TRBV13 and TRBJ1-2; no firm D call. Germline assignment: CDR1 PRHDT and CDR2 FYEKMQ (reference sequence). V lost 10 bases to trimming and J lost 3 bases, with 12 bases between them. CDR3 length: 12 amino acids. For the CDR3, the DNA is TGTGCCACCGCGAATCGATACTATGGCTACACCTTC. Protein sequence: CATANRYYGYTF. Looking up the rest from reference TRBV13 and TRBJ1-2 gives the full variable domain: AAGVIQSPRHLIKEKRETATLKCYPIPRHDTVYWYQQGPGQDPQFLISFYEKMQSDKGSIPDRFSAQQFSDYHSELNMSSLELGDSALYFCATANRYYGYTFGSGTRLTVV.

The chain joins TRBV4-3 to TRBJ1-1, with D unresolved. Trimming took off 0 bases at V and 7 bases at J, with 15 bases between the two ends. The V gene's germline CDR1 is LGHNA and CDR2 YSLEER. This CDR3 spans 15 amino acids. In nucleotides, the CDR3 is TGCGCCAGCAGCCAAGATACTGGGGAGATCGGTGAAGCTTTCTTT. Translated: CASSQDTGEIGEAFF.